This T cell receptor (beta chain) was captured by sequencing in a study of cytomegalovirus exposure and HLA in healthy donors. Details on this clone: Its specificity is not known.

The length of the CDR3 is 12 residues. V shed 8 bases and J shed 4 bases, with 9 bases lying between them. CDR1 is MNHEY and CDR2 is SMNVEV in the germline V gene (reference sequence). General study findings and limits: The authors later linked a missense DCLRE1C variant to TCR beta V- and J-gene trimming.

PCR involved 60 Vbeta and 13 Jbeta primers. Assay: immunoSEQ multiplex PCR; the TCRdb copy retains only in-frame clones and omits some. The table has more than 70,000 clones, about 67% seen once. The rearrangement uses TRBV27 and TRBJ1-5; tentatively, D is TRBD1 (5 bases). The sequencing input was PBMCs. The receptor comes from a man between 40 and 49 years old in good health and CMV-seropositive. CDR3 protein: CASSTANQPQHF. CDR3 bases: TGTGCCAGCTCGACAGCGAATCAGCCCCAGCATTTT.